Following are 9 T cell receptor beta chains from one sample sequenced in a study of T cells in Graves' hyperthyroidism and ophthalmopathy. The CDR3 regions of TCR beta were amplified from RNA transcripts. TCR CDR3 regions were first amplified by RT-PCR with HTBI primers. TCRdb processed the multiplex PCR reads anew with MiXCR; each CDR3 protein has one entry. The sample lists about 480,000 distinct CDR3 sequences, about 15% occurring once. The sequencing sample was made of blood. The receptors were gathered from a woman under 30 with Graves' hyperthyroidism.

This clonotype was detected many times. The V gene is TRBV13, the J gene TRBJ2-3; D uncertain. CDR3 size: 13 residues. The ends were cut back, 5 bases at V and 1 base at J, with 7 bases in the middle. Germline V gene lookup returns CDR1 PRHDT and CDR2 FYEKMQ (reference sequence). CDR3 residues: CASSLLRTDTQYF. The DNA of the CDR3 is TGTGCCAGCAGCCTCCTTCGCACAGATACGCAGTATTTT.

In its sample, this clonotype was seen many times. The V gene is TRBV5-5, the J gene TRBJ2-7, with TRBD2 as a possible D gene (6 bases). Between the trimmed V and J ends, which lost 4 bases and 1 base, there was a span of 15 bases. Germline CDR1 SGHKS, CDR2 YYEKEE (reference sequence). The CDR3 consists of 15 residues. CDR3 DNA: TGTGCCAGCAGCCCGGAGGGAATCGGATCCTACGAGCAGTACGTC. It encodes CASSPEGIGSYEQYV.

In this sample, this clonotype turned up a few times. The chain links TRBV30 to TRBJ2-3, with D perhaps matching TRBD1 or TRBD2 (5 bases each). Trimming cost V 1 base and J 6 bases, with 17 bases left between them. The CDR3 is 15 residues long. CDR1 GTSNPN and CDR2 SVGIG come from the germline V gene (reference sequence). CDR3 region: CAWSGAGTQRDTQYF. The CDR3 nucleotides are TGTGCCTGGAGTGGTGCAGGGACCCAACGGGATACGCAGTATTTT.

This clonotype appeared a few times. This chain connects TRBV7-9 to TRBJ1-6; tentatively, D is TRBD1 (5 bases). This CDR3 is 16 amino acids long. V shed 5 bases and J shed 5 bases, with 16 bases lying between them. Germline V gives CDR1 SEHNR, CDR2 FQNEAQ (reference sequence). The CDR3, as DNA: TGTGCCAGCAGCCTTGGACACTTCGGAGATAATTCACCCCTCCACTTT. The encoded protein is CASSLGHFGDNSPLHF.

In its sample, this clonotype was seen many times. The rearrangement uses TRBV5-1 and TRBJ1-2; 10 bases map to TRBD1. The CDR3 has 14 amino acids. V shed 4 bases, J shed 6 bases, and the junction held 6 bases outside the gene matches. Per germline, CDR1 SGHRS and CDR2 YFSETQ. The CDR3 bases are TGCGCCAGCAGCCCCGACAGGGGGCGAGATGGCTACACCTTC. Translating it yields CASSPDRGRDGYTF.

Turning to this clonotype: Compared with germline, one end of the junction differs, possibly owing to a read error. The gene calls are TRBV6-2 or TRBV6-3 and TRBJ2-2; 10 bases line up with TRBD2. Germline V CDR1 and CDR2: MNHEY, SVGEGT. The CDR3 length is 15 residues. The CDR3 DNA sequence: TGTGCCAGCCGAGGACTAGCGGAAAACACCGGGGAGCCGTTTTTT. Translation gives CASRGLAENTGEPFF.

This rearrangement joins TRBV11-3 to TRBJ2-3; the match to TRBD2 covers 11 bases. The CDR3 extends over 16 amino acids. The V segment lost 1 base and the J segment 2 bases; nucleotides outside the gene matches: 2. Germline CDR1 and CDR2: SGHNT and YENEEA. CDR3 DNA sequence: TGTGCCAGCAGCTTAGGGGGACTAGCGGCCACAGATACGCAGTATTTT. Its translation: CASSLGGLAATDTQYF.

There are many counts of this clonotype. In DNA form, the CDR3 reads TGCGCCAGCAGCCCACTCGGGACAGGGGGCACAGATACGCAGTATTTT. It yields the protein CASSPLGTGGTDTQYF. This rearrangement joins TRBV5-1 to TRBJ2-3; 10 bases line up with TRBD1. Germline CDR1 and CDR2: SGHRS and YFSETQ. Unmatched junction bases numbered 6, after V lost 4 bases and J lost 1 base. CDR3 length: 16 residues.

This clonotype has only a few counts. With a much larger clone just one base away, this may be a read error. This likely comes from a read error, as the CDR3 has no conserved phenylalanine or tryptophan at its end. This rearrangement joins TRBV6-2 or TRBV6-3 to TRBJ1-1; the D is unclear. The V gene's germline CDR1 is MNHEY and CDR2 SVGEGT. The V end was cut by 0 bases, the J end by 0 bases, with 11 bases between. There are 16 residues in the CDR3. The CDR3 region has the DNA TGTGCCAGCAGTTACTCGACTGACGGAATGAACACTGAAGCTTTCTCT. Its translation: CASSYSTDGMNTEAFS.